This TCR beta chain was found in a study of cytomegalovirus exposure and HLA in healthy donors. Study overall: One earlier analysis, a look at roughly 180 million T cells, found almost 120 million unique TCR beta sequences. From HLA-typed donors, an early data release held approximately 85 million unique TCRs. Study-wide results and caveats: TCR beta chains associated with HLA were, in a later analysis, more clonally expanded than equally common others. Apart from CMV serostatus, no immune exposure information was available.

A note on this clone: Its antigen is undetermined.

A multiplex PCR was run with 60 Vbeta primers and 13 Jbeta primers. Profiled with immunoSEQ multiplex PCR; TCRdb holds only in-frame clones, not every one. The sample contains roughly 96,000 clones, 65% to 75% of which appear only once. Trimming took 3 bases from V and 0 from J, leaving 11 bases between them. CDR1 is LGHNA and CDR2 is YSLEER in the germline V gene. The length of the CDR3 is 16 residues. The chain links TRBV4-3 to TRBJ2-2; perhaps TRBD1 as D (6 bases). The specimen sequenced was PBMCs. This TCR was sampled from a female donor in good health and CMV-seropositive. The DNA for the CDR3 is TGCGCCAGCAGCCAGGGGGCCTCCGCGAACACCGGGGAGCTGTTTTTT. It codes for CASSQGASANTGELFF.